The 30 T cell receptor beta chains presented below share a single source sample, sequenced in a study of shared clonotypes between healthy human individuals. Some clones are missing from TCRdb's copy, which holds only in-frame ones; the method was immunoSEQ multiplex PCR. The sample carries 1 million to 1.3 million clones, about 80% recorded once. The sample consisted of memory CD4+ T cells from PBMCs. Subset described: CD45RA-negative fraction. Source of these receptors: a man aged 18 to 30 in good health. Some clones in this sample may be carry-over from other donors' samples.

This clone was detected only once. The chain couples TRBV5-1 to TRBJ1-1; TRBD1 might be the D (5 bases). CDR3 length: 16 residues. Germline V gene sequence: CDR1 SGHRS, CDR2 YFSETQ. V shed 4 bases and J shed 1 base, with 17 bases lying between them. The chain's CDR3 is CASSLLAGGSNTEAFF. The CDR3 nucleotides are TGCGCCAGCAGCCTCCTTGCGGGGGGTTCGAACACTGAAGCTTTCTTT.

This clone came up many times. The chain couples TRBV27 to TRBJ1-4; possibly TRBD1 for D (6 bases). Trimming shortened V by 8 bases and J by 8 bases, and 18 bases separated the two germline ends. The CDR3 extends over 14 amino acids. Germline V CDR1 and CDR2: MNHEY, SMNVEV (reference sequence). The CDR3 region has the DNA TGTGCCAGCTCGGGGGCCCCCCTATGGGAAAAACTGTTTTTT. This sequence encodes CASSGAPLWEKLFF.

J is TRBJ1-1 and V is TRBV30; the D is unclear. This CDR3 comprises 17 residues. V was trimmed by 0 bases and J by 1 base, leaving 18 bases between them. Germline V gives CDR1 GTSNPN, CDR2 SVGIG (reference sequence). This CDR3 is CAWSVSFLGRRNTEAFF. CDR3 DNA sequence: TGTGCCTGGAGTGTAAGCTTCTTAGGGCGCCGGAACACTGAAGCTTTCTTT.

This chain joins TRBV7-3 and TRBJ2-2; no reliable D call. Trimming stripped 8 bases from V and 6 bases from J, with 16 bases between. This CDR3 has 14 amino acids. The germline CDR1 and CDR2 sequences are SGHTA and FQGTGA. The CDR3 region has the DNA TGTGCCAGCGCAATTGGCCCTGGGGCCGGGGAGCTGTTTTTT. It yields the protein CASAIGPGAGELFF.

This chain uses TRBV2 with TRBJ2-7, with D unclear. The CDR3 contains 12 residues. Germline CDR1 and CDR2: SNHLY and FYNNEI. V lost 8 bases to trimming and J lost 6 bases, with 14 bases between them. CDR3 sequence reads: CASSERFPEQYF. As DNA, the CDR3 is TGTGCCAGCTCCGAGAGGTTTCCCGAGCAGTACTTC.

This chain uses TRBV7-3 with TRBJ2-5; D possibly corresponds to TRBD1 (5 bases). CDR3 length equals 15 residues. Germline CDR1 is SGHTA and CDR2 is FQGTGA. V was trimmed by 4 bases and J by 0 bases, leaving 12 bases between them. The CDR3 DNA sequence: TGTGCCAGCAGCTACAAGACAGCGTACCAAGAGACCCAGTACTTC. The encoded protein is CASSYKTAYQETQYF.

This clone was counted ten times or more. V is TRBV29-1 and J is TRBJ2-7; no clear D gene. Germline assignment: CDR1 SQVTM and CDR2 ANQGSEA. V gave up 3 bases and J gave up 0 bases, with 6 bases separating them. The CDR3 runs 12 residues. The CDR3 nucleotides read TGCAGCGTTGACGGATCCTCCTACGAGCAGTACTTC. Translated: CSVDGSSYEQYF.

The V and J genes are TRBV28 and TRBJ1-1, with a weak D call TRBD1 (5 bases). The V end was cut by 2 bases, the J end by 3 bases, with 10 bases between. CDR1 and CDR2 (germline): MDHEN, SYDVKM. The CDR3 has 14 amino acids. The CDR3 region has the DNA TGTGCCAGCAGTTTACACCGCAGGGACACTGAAGCTTTCTTT. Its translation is CASSLHRRDTEAFF. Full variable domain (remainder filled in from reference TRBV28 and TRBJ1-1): DVKVTQSSRYLVKRTGEKVFLECVQDMDHENMFWYRQDPGLGLRLIYFSYDVKMKEKGDIPEGYSVSREKKERFSLILESASTNQTSMYLCASSLHRRDTEAFFGQGTRLTVV.

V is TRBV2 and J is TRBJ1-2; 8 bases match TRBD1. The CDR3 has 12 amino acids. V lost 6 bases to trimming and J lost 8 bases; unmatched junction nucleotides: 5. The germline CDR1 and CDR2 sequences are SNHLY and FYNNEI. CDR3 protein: CASRTGGEGYTF. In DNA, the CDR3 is TGTGCCAGCAGAACAGGGGGTGAGGGCTACACCTTC.

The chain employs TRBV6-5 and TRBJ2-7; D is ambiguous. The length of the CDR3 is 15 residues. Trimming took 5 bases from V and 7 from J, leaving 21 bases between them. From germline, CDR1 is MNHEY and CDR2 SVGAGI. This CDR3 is CASSTMSATYGEQYF. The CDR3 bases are TGTGCCAGCAGTACCATGTCGGCCACCTACGGGGAGCAGTACTTC.

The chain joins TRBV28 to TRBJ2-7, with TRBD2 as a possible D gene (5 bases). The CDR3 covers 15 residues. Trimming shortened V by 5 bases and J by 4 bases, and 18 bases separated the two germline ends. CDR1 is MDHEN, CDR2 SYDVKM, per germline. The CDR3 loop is CASSHSSSSGYEQYF. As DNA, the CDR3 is TGTGCCAGCAGTCATTCTAGCAGCTCGGGGTACGAGCAGTACTTC.

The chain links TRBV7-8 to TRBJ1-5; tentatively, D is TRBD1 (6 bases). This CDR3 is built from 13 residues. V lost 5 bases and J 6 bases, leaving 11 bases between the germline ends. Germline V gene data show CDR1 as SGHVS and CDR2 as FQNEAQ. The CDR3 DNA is TGTGCCAGCAGCCGGACAGCGATTCAGCCCCAGCATTTT. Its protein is CASSRTAIQPQHF.

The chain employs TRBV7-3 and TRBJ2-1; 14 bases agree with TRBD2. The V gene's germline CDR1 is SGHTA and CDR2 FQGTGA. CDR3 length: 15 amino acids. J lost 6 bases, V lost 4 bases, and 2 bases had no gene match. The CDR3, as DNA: TGTGCCAGCAGCTCGGGACTAGCGGGAGTCAATGAGCAGTTCTTC. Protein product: CASSSGLAGVNEQFF.

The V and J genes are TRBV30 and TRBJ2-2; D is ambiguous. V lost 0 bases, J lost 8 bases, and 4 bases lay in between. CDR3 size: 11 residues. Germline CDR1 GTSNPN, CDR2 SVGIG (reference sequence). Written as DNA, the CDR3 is TGTGCCTGGAGTGTATCAGGGGAGCTGTTTTTT. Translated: CAWSVSGELFF.

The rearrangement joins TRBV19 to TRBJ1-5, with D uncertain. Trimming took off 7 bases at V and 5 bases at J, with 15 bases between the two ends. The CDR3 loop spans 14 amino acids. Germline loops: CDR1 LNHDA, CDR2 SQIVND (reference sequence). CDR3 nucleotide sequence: TGTGCCAGTAAGATTCCCGGGATGTATCAGCCCCAGCATTTT. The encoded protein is CASKIPGMYQPQHF.

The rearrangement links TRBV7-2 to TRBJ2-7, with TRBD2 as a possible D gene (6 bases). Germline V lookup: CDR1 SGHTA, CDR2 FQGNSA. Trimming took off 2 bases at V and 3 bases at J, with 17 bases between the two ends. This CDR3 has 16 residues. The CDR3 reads CASSLSFFSGDYEQYF. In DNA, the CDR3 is TGTGCCAGCAGCTTATCATTTTTTAGCGGAGACTACGAGCAGTACTTC.

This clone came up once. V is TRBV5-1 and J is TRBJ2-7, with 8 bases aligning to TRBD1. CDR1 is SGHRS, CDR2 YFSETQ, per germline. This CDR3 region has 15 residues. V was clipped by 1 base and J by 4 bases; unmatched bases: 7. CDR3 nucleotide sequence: TGCGCCAGCAGCTTGAATCCAGGGGGCTTTTACGAGCAGTACTTC. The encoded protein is CASSLNPGGFYEQYF.

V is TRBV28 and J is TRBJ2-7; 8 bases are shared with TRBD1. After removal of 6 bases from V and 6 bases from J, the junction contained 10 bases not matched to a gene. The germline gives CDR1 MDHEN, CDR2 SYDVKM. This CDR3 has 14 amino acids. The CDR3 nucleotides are TGTGCCAGCAGCTCAGGGGGCCCCTCCCGCGAGCAGTACTTC. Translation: CASSSGGPSREQYF.

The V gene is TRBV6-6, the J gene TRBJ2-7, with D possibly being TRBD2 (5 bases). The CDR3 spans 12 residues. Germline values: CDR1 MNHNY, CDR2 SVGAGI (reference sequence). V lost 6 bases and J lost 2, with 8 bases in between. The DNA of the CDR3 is TGTGCCAGCAGGGGAGCGGCCTACGAGCAGTACTTC. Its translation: CASRGAAYEQYF.

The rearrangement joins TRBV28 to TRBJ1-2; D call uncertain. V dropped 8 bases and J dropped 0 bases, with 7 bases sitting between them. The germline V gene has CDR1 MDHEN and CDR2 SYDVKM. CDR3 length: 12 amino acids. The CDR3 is CASELANYGYTF. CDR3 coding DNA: TGTGCCAGCGAGTTAGCTAACTATGGCTACACCTTC.

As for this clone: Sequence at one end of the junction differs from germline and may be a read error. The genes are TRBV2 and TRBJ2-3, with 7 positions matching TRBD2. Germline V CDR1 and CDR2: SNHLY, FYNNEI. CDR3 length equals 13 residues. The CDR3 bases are TGTGCCAGCAGGTGGGGTGCGGGAGATGCGCAGTATTTT. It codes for CASRWGAGDAQYF.

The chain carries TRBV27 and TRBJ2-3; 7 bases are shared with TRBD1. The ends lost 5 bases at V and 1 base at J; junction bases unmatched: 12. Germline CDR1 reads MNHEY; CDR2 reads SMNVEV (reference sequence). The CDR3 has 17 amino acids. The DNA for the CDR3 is TGTGCCAGCAGTCCACATGACAGGGTGGAGGGCACAGATACGCAGTATTTT. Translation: CASSPHDRVEGTDTQYF.

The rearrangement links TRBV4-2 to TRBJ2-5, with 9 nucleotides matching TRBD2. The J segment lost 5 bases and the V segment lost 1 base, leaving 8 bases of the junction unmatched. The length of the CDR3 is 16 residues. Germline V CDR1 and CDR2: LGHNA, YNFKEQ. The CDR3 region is CASSQGLAEGGETQYF. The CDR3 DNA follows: TGTGCCAGCAGCCAAGGACTAGCGGAGGGGGGGGAGACCCAGTACTTC.

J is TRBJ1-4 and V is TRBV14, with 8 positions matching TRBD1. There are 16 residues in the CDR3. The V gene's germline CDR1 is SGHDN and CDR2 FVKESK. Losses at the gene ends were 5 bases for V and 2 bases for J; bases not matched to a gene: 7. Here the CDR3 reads CASSSWTGHTNEKLFF. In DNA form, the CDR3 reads TGTGCCAGCAGCTCGTGGACAGGGCATACTAATGAAAAACTGTTTTTT.

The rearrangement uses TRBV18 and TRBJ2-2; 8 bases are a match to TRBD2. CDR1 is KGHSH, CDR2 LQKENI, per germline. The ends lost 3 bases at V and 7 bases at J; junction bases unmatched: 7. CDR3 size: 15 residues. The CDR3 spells CASSPSGGAIGELFF. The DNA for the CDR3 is TGTGCCAGCTCACCGAGCGGGGGCGCGATCGGGGAGCTGTTTTTT. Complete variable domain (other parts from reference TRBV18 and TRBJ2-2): NAGVMQNPRHLVRRRGQEARLRCSPMKGHSHVYWYRQLPEEGLKFMVYLQKENIIDESGMPKERFSAEFPKEGPSILRIQQVVRGDSAAYFCASSPSGGAIGELFFGEGSRLTVL.

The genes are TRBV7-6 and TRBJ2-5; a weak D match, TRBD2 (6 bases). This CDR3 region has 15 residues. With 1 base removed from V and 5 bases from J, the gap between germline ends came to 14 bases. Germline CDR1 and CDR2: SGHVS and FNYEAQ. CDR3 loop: CASSLGGGTLETQYF. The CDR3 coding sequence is TGTGCCAGCAGCTTAGGGGGCGGGACTCTGGAGACCCAGTACTTC. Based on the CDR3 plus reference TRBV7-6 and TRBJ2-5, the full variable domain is GAGVSQSPRYKVTKRGQDVALRCDPISGHVSLYWYRQALGQGPEFLTYFNYEAQQDKSGLPNDRFSAERPEGSISTLTIQRTEQRDSAMYRCASSLGGGTLETQYFGPGTRLLVL.

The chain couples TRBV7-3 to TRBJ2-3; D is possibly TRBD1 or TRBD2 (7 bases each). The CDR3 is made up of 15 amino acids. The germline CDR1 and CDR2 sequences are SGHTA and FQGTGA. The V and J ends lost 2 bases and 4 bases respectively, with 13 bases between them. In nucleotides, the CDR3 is TGTGCCAGCAGCTTAGTTCAGGGGGGGCCAGATACGCAGTATTTT. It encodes CASSLVQGGPDTQYF.

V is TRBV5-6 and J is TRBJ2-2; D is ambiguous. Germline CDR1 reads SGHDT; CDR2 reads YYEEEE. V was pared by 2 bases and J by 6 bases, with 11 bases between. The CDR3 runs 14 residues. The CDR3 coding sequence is TGTGCCAGCAGCTTTTACAAGGTGGCCGGGGAGCTGTTTTTT. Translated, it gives CASSFYKVAGELFF.

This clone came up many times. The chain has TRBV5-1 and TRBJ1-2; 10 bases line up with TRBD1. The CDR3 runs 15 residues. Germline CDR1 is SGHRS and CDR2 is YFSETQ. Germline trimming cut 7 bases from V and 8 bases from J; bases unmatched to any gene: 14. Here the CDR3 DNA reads TGCGCCAGCGCCAATACCGGGACAGGGGCCTGGGGCTACACCTTC. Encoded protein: CASANTGTGAWGYTF.

CDR3 sequence reads: CASSQAGGSGDTQYF. The CDR3 nucleotides are TGTGCCAGCAGCCAAGCGGGAGGATCTGGGGATACGCAGTATTTT. This chain joins TRBV11-2 and TRBJ2-3; 9 bases match TRBD2. Germline values: CDR1 SGHAT, CDR2 FQNNGV. Trimming removed 5 bases from V and 6 bases from J; junction bases left unmatched: 9. The length of the CDR3 is 15 residues.